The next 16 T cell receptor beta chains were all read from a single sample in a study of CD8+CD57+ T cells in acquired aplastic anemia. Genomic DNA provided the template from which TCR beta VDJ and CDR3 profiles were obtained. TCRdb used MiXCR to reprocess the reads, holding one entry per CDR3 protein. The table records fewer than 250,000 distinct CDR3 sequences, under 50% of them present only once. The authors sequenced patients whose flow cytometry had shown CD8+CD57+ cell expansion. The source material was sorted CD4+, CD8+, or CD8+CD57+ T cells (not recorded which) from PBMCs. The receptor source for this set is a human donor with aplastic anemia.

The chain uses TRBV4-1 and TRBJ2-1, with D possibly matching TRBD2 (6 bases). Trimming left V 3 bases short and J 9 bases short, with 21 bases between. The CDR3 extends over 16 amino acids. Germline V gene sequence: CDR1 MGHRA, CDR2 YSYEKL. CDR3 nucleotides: TGCGCCAGCAGCCAGCCGGGGGTCAGAGCCGTTAGTGAGCAGTTCTTC. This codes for CASSQPGVRAVSEQFF.

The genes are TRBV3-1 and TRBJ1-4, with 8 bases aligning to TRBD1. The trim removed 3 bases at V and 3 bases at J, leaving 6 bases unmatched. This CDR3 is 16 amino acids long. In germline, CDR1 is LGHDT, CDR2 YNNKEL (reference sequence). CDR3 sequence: CASSQVTGGPNEKLFF. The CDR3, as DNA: TGTGCCAGCAGCCAGGTCACAGGGGGTCCTAATGAAAAACTGTTTTTT.

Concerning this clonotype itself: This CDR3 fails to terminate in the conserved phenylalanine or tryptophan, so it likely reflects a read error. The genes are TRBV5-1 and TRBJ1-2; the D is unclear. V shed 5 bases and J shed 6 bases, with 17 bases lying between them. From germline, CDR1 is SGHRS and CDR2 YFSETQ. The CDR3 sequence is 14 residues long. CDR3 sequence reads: CASRVGAGEDGYTS. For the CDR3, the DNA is TGCGCCAGCAGAGTTGGTGCTGGAGAGGATGGCTACACCTCC.

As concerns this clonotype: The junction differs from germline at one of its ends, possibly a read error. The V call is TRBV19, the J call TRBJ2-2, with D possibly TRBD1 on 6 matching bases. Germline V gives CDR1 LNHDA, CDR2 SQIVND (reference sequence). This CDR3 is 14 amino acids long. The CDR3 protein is CPSSISTGTGELFF. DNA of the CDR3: TGTCCCAGTAGTATAAGCACAGGGACCGGGGAGCTGTTTTTT.

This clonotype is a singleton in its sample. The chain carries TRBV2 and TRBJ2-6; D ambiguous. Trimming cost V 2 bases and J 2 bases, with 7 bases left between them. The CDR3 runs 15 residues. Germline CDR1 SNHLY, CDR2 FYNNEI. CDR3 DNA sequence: TGTGCCAGCAGTGAATACCTGACTGGGGCCAACGTCCTGACTTTC. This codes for CASSEYLTGANVLTF. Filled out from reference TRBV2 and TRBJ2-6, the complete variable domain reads EPEVTQTPSHQVTQMGQEVILRCVPISNHLYFYWYRQILGQKVEFLVSFYNNEISEKSEIFDDQFSVERPDGSNFTLKIRSTKLEDSAMYFCASSEYLTGANVLTFGAGSRLTVL.

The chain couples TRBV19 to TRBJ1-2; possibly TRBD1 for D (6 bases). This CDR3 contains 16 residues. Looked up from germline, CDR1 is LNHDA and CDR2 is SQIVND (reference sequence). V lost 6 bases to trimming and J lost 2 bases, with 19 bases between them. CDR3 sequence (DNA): TGTGCCAGTAGACGTGAAGGGGGAGGAAAAAACTATGGCTACACCTTC. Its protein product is CASRREGGGKNYGYTF.

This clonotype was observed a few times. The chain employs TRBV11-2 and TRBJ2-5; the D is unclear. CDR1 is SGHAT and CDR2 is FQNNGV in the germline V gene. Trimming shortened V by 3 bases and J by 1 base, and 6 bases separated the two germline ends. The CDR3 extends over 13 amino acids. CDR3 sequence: CASSFQAQETQYF. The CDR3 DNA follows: TGTGCCAGCAGCTTCCAGGCCCAAGAGACCCAGTACTTC.

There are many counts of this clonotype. CDR3 in amino acids: CASSARGGDSPLHF. CDR3 nucleotide sequence: TGTGCCAGCAGCGCTAGGGGGGGGGATTCACCCCTCCACTTT. The chain has TRBV9 and TRBJ1-6; a weak D match, TRBD1 (6 bases). The germline V gene encodes CDR1 SGDLS and CDR2 YYNGEE. Between the trimmed V and J ends, which lost 3 bases and 8 bases, there was a span of 12 bases. The CDR3 length is 14 residues. Full variable domain (missing parts from reference TRBV9 and TRBJ1-6): DSGVTQTPKHLITATGQRVTLRCSPRSGDLSVYWYQQSLDQGLQFLIQYYNGEERAKGNILERFSAQQFPDLHSELNLSSLELGDSALYFCASSARGGDSPLHFGNGTRLTVT.

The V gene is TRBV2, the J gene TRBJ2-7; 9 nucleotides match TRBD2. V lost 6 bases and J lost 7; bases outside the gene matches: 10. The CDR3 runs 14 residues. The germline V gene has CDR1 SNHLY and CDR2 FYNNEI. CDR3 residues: CASSQGRLAEEQYF. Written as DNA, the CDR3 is TGTGCCAGCAGCCAGGGGAGACTAGCGGAAGAGCAGTACTTC.

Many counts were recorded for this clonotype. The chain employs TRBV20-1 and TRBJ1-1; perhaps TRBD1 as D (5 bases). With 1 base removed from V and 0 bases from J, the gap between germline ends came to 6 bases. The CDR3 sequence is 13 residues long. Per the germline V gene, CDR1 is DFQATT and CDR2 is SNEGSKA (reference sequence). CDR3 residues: CSARGGMNTEAFF. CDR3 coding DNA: TGCAGTGCTAGAGGGGGGATGAACACTGAAGCTTTCTTT.

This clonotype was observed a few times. The CDR3 loop reads CASSPRQGRYSPLHF. The CDR3 DNA reads TGTGCCAGCAGCCCCCGACAGGGACGATATTCACCCCTCCACTTT. The chain combines TRBV5-8 with TRBJ1-6; 7 nucleotides line up with TRBD1. V was clipped by 4 bases and J by 8 bases; unmatched bases: 9. Per the germline V gene, CDR1 is SGHTS and CDR2 is YDEGEE. The CDR3 sequence is 15 residues long.

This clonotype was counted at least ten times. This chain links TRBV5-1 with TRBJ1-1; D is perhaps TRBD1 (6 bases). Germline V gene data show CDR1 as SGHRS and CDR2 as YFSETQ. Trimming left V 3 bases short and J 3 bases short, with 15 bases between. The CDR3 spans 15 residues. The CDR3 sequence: CASSSAQGLDTEAFF. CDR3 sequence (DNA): TGCGCCAGCAGCTCGGCACAGGGCTTAGACACTGAAGCTTTCTTT.

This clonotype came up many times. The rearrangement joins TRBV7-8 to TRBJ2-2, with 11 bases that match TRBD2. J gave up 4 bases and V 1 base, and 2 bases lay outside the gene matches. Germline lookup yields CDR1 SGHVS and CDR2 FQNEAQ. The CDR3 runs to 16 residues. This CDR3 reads CASSLVGTSGTGELFF. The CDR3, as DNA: TGTGCCAGCAGCTTAGTAGGGACTAGCGGCACCGGGGAGCTGTTTTTT.

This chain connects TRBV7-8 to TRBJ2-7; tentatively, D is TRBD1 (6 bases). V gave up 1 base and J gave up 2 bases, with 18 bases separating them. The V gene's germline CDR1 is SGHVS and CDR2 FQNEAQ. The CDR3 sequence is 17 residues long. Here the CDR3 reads CASSLVGRGNLAYEQYV. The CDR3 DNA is TGTGCCAGCAGCTTAGTCGGCAGGGGAAACTTAGCCTACGAGCAGTACGTC.

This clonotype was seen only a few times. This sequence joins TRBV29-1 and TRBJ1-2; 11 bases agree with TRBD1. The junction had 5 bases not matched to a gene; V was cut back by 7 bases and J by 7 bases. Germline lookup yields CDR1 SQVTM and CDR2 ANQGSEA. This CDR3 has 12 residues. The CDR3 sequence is CSARTGGGGYTF. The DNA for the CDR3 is TGCAGCGCAAGGACAGGGGGCGGTGGCTACACCTTC. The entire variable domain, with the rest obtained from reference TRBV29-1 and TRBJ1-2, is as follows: SAVISQKPSRDICQRGTSLTIQCQVDSQVTMMFWYRQQPGQSLTLIATANQGSEATYESGFVIDKFPISRPNLTFSTLTVSNMSPEDSSIYLCSARTGGGGYTFGSGTRLTVV.

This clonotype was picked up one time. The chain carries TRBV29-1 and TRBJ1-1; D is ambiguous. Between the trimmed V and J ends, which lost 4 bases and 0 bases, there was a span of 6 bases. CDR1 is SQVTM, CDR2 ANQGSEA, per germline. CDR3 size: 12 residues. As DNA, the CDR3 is TGCAGCGTTGCCCCCATGAACACTGAAGCTTTCTTT. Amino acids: CSVAPMNTEAFF. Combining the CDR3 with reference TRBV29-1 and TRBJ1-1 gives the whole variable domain SAVISQKPSRDICQRGTSLTIQCQVDSQVTMMFWYRQQPGQSLTLIATANQGSEATYESGFVIDKFPISRPNLTFSTLTVSNMSPEDSSIYLCSVAPMNTEAFFGQGTRLTVV.